This entry lists 18 T cell receptor beta chains sequenced from one sample in a study of T cell repertoires in cytomegalovirus infection. TCRdb used MiXCR to reprocess the reads, holding one entry per CDR3 protein. The repertoire consists of approximately 500,000 distinct CDR3 sequences, with 15% to 20% occurring once and the leading ten covering roughly a quarter. Input material: CD8+ T cells from PBMCs. These receptor sequences come from a human donor in good health (CMV status not recorded). Some clones in this sample may be carry-over from other donors' samples.

The V and J genes are TRBV6-5 and TRBJ2-5, with D perhaps TRBD2 (6 bases). Germline V lookup: CDR1 MNHEY, CDR2 SVGAGI. This CDR3 is built from 16 residues. Trimming removed 0 bases at V and 4 bases at J, with 15 bases between. The CDR3: CASSYSREEMGETQYF. The CDR3, as DNA: TGTGCCAGCAGTTACTCGAGGGAGGAAATGGGAGAGACCCAGTACTTC.

This clonotype was found many times. The chain couples TRBV2 to TRBJ2-7, with TRBD1 as a possible D gene (6 bases). V was cut by 11 bases and J by 3 bases, with 14 bases left in between. The CDR3 loop spans 12 amino acids. Germline V gives CDR1 SNHLY, CDR2 FYNNEI. The CDR3 region is CAAQGNNYEQYF. For the CDR3, the DNA is TGTGCCGCACAGGGTAATAACTACGAGCAGTACTTC.

This chain links TRBV29-1 with TRBJ1-2; the D gene is possibly TRBD1 (6 bases). Germline-derived CDR1 and CDR2 are SQVTM and ANQGSEA. Trimming left V 5 bases short and J 3 bases short, with 13 bases between. This CDR3 has 13 residues. As DNA, the CDR3 is TGCAGCGTTTCGTTGGGGGCCGACTATGGCTACACCTTC. It is translated as CSVSLGADYGYTF.

This clonotype came up many times. The rearrangement uses TRBV6-1 and TRBJ2-5; 7 bases map to TRBD1. CDR3 size: 15 residues. Per germline, CDR1 MNHNS and CDR2 SASEGT. Losses at the gene ends were 5 bases for V and 4 bases for J; bases not matched to a gene: 10. CDR3 in amino acids: CASSPLTGKGETQYF. The CDR3 region has the DNA TGTGCCAGCAGTCCCCTGACAGGGAAGGGAGAGACCCAGTACTTC.

This clonotype was observed many times. The chain carries TRBV28 and TRBJ2-7; 7 bases fit TRBD1. The germline V gene encodes CDR1 MDHEN and CDR2 SYDVKM. V dropped 5 bases and J dropped 0; count of bases not matched to a gene: 10. The CDR3 totals 16 residues. The CDR3 DNA sequence: TGTGCCAGCAGTGCGACAGGGCGGAGGAGCTCCTACGAGCAGTACTTC. Amino acids: CASSATGRRSSYEQYF.

Many counts were recorded for this clonotype. The chain joins TRBV12-3 or TRBV12-4 to TRBJ1-1; D perhaps matches TRBD1 (5 bases). V lost 5 bases and J lost 1, with 17 bases in between. The CDR3 is made up of 16 amino acids. CDR3 region: CASSLYRDSSNTEAFF. The CDR3 DNA reads as TGTGCCAGCAGTCTCTACCGGGACTCATCGAACACTGAAGCTTTCTTT.

The chain has TRBV29-1 and TRBJ1-1; D gene unclear. V lost 5 bases and J lost 1, with 8 bases in between. Germline V CDR1 and CDR2: SQVTM, ANQGSEA. This CDR3 has 12 amino acids. CDR3 coding DNA: TGCAGCGTTCAGGTTTCGAACACTGAAGCTTTCTTT. Its translation: CSVQVSNTEAFF. Based on the CDR3 plus reference TRBV29-1 and TRBJ1-1, the full variable domain is SAVISQKPSRDICQRGTSLTIQCQVDSQVTMMFWYRQQPGQSLTLIATANQGSEATYESGFVIDKFPISRPNLTFSTLTVSNMSPEDSSIYLCSVQVSNTEAFFGQGTRLTVV.

The J gene is TRBJ1-5, the V gene TRBV27; 9 bases agree with TRBD1. V gave up 5 bases and J gave up 7 bases; unmatched junction bases: 9. This CDR3 has 15 residues. Looked up from germline, CDR1 is MNHEY and CDR2 is SMNVEV (reference sequence). The CDR3 spells CASSPAQGADQPQHF. CDR3 nucleotide sequence: TGTGCCAGCAGTCCGGCACAGGGGGCGGACCAGCCCCAGCATTTT.

This clonotype was seen a few times. The V gene is TRBV2, the J gene TRBJ2-4; TRBD1 aligns across 8 bases. The CDR3 consists of 13 residues. Germline V gives CDR1 SNHLY, CDR2 FYNNEI. The trim removed 8 bases at V and 11 bases at J, leaving 11 bases unmatched. In DNA form, the CDR3 reads TGTGCCAGCCGTTCCGGACAGGGTCGGCTTCAGTACTTC. Encoded protein: CASRSGQGRLQYF.

V and J are TRBV7-9 and TRBJ2-1; D unclear. The V gene's germline CDR1 is SEHNR and CDR2 FQNEAQ (reference sequence). This CDR3 comprises 14 residues. Trimming left V 4 bases short and J 0 bases short, with 7 bases between. The CDR3 here is CASSYLGSYNEQFF. The CDR3 DNA is TGTGCCAGCAGCTATCTGGGCTCCTACAATGAGCAGTTCTTC.

This clonotype was counted only a few times. V is TRBV2 and J is TRBJ1-1, with D hard to call. The CDR3 has 14 amino acids. Germline loops: CDR1 SNHLY, CDR2 FYNNEI. The ends were cut back, 6 bases at V and 2 bases at J, with 13 bases in the middle. CDR3 loop: CASSTTASNTEAFF. The CDR3 DNA reads TGTGCCAGCAGCACGACGGCGTCTAACACTGAAGCTTTCTTT.

This clonotype showed up just a few times. The V and J genes are TRBV15 and TRBJ2-7; D not certain. The germline V gene has CDR1 LNHNV and CDR2 YYDKDF (reference sequence). The ends were cut back, 8 bases at V and 2 bases at J, with 13 bases in the middle. This CDR3 region has 13 residues. This CDR3 reads CATATDSPYEQYF. The CDR3 DNA follows: TGTGCCACCGCGACTGATTCCCCCTACGAGCAGTACTTC.

In this sample, this clonotype turned up many times. CDR3 bases: TGTGCCAGCAGCTTAGACATCCCTCGGGGGCACCACAATGAGCAGTTCTTC. It codes for CASSLDIPRGHHNEQFF. The rearrangement links TRBV7-6 to TRBJ2-1, with D perhaps matching TRBD1 or TRBD2 (6 bases each). The CDR3 totals 17 residues. Germline V gene data show CDR1 as SGHVS and CDR2 as FNYEAQ. V dropped 1 base and J dropped 5 bases, with 18 bases sitting between them.

This clonotype was counted a single time. A read error is likely, as this CDR3 ends without the conserved phenylalanine or tryptophan. This chain links TRBV27 with TRBJ2-5; D not resolved. The CDR3 totals 13 residues. The germline V gene has CDR1 MNHEY and CDR2 SMNVEV (reference sequence). Trimming stripped 3 bases from V and 1 base from J, with 6 bases between. The CDR3 DNA reads TGTGCCAGCAGTTTGGTGGGCCAAGAGACCCAGTACTTA. It yields the protein CASSLVGQETQYL.

This clonotype was seen at least ten times. The V gene is TRBV12-5, the J gene TRBJ1-1; D may be TRBD1 (6 bases). V gave up 2 bases and J gave up 5 bases, with 15 bases separating them. Germline lookup yields CDR1 LGHNT and CDR2 FRNRAP. The CDR3 covers 15 residues. The CDR3 protein is CASGLYRALGTEAFF. The CDR3 nucleotides read TGTGCTAGTGGTTTGTACAGGGCCCTGGGGACTGAAGCTTTCTTT.

The chain carries TRBV24-1 and TRBJ1-5; 8 nucleotides align to TRBD1. The CDR3 sequence is 16 residues long. The V gene's germline CDR1 is KGHDR and CDR2 SFDVKD. V lost 3 bases to trimming and J lost 5 bases; unmatched junction nucleotides: 8. CDR3 sequence (DNA): TGTGCCACCAGTGATGGACAGGGCGTCAACGATCAGCCCCAGCATTTT. This codes for CATSDGQGVNDQPQHF.

At least ten counts were recorded for this clonotype. The rearrangement joins TRBV2 to TRBJ2-1, with TRBD2 matching over 9 bases. V shed 4 bases and J 8 bases; nucleotides not matched to a gene: 12. The CDR3 totals 16 residues. Per germline, CDR1 SNHLY and CDR2 FYNNEI. The CDR3 region is CASSGRGTSRGDEQFF. The CDR3 DNA sequence: TGTGCCAGCAGTGGGCGGGGGACTAGCCGGGGAGATGAGCAGTTCTTC.

This clonotype was picked up many times. This rearrangement joins TRBV11-2 to TRBJ2-2; a weak D match, TRBD1 (6 bases). Germline assignment: CDR1 SGHAT and CDR2 FQNNGV. The V end lost 0 bases, the J end lost 4 bases, and 15 bases lay between the germline ends. The CDR3 sequence is 17 residues long. CDR3 region: CASSLDPGQGLTGELFF. The CDR3 bases are TGTGCCAGCAGCTTAGATCCAGGGCAGGGGCTCACCGGGGAGCTGTTTTTT.